This T cell receptor beta chain stems from a study of cytomegalovirus exposure and HLA in healthy donors. The ends were cut back, 0 bases at V and 0 bases at J, with 16 bases in the middle. This CDR3 is built from 19 residues. The germline V gene encodes CDR1 SGDLS and CDR2 YYNGEE. PCR used 60 Vbeta primers and 13 Jbeta primers. TCRdb's table, derived via immunoSEQ multiplex PCR, lists solely in-frame clones and lacks some. The repertoire holds around 160,000 clones, with around 80% as singletons. The J gene is TRBJ2-6, the V gene TRBV9, with D perhaps matching TRBD1 (7 bases). The source of this sequence is a woman aged 40 to 49 in good health and CMV-seronegative. The material sequenced was PBMCs. CDR3 DNA sequence: TGTGCCAGCAGCGTAGAGGCAGGGGGGAGACACTCTGGGGCCAACGTCCTGACTTTC. Amino acids: CASSVEAGGRHSGANVLTF.